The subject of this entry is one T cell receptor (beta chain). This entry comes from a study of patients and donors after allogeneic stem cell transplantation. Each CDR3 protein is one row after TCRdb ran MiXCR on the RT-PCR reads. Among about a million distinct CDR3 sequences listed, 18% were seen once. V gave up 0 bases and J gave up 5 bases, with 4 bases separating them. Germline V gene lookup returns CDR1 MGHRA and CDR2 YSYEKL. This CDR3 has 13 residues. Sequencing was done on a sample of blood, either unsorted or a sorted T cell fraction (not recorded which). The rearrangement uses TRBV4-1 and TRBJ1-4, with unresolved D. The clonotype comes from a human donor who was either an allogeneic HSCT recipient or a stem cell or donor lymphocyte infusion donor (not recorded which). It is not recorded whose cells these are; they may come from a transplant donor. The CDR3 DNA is TGCGCCAGCAGCCAAGAGGGCAATGAAAAACTGTTTTTT. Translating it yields CASSQEGNEKLFF.